This TCR beta chain was captured in a study of vaccination effects on CD4 cells after COVID-19. As concerns this clone: Its matching antigen is unknown.

Overall study findings and caveats: Missing from the study were early post-infection timepoints, and its convalescent patients were few.

The germline V gene has CDR1 LNHDA and CDR2 SQIVND (reference sequence). CDR3 length: 13 residues. Trimming took off 11 bases at V and 4 bases at J, with 16 bases between the two ends. ViraFEST assay sequencing came after antigen-specific CD4+ T cells were expanded with viral peptide pools. Subsequent to about 10 days of culture, CD4+ T cells were isolated. Having tested negative for nucleocapsid antibodies, the vaccine recipients showed no prior SARS-CoV-2 infection. Assay: immunoSEQ multiplex PCR; the TCRdb copy retains only in-frame clones and omits some. Seen here are about 73,000 clones, 65% to 75% observed once, and the top ten hold about 2.9%.

The sequence was obtained from a human donor who received a COVID-19 vaccine. The sample consisted of CD4+ T cells from PBMCs cultured with HCoV-NL63 spike peptides, taken before COVID-19 vaccination. The chain has TRBV19 and TRBJ2-3; D not resolved. The CDR3 loop reads CASNERTADTQYF. In nucleotides, the CDR3 is TGTGCCTCGAACGAACGAACGGCAGATACGCAGTATTTT.